This T cell receptor (beta chain) was recorded in a study of blood T cell repertoires in COVID-19. TCRdb keeps only in-frame clones here, not all; method: immunoSEQ multiplex PCR. The table has some 240,000 clones, over 75% seen once. Germline CDR1 reads SEHNR; CDR2 reads FQNEAQ (reference sequence). Trimming removed 1 base from V and 5 bases from J; junction bases left unmatched: 7. This CDR3 spans 15 amino acids. Patients at the Seattle site were enrolled during active infection and followed longitudinally. This receptor was taken from a woman in her 70s with COVID-19, enrolled during active disease. The chain combines TRBV7-9 with TRBJ2-5; 7 nucleotides align to TRBD2. Sample: peripheral blood. CDR3 DNA sequence: TGTGCCAGCAGCTTAGGGCGGGAGCCTCGGGAGACCCAGTACTTC. Its protein is CASSLGREPRETQYF.